This T cell receptor (beta chain) stems from a study of blood T cell repertoires in COVID-19. About the research overall: Sample material is recorded as cDNA or gDNA derived from T cells, B-cell-depleted T cells, or PBMCs.

Researchers sorted participants into cohorts using their self-reported clinical history. Authors' data handling: Reference gene primers were amplified, and this amplification served to estimate nucleated cell counts. TCRdb's copy holds only in-frame clones and misses some; the assay was immunoSEQ multiplex PCR. D and trimming come from the DNA, and the V and J calls and clone size come from that table. The sample yields 250,000 to 350,000 clones, roughly nine tenths seen once. Germline-derived CDR1 and CDR2 are SGHRS and YFSETQ. CDR3 size: 16 residues. V gave up 4 bases and J gave up 8 bases; unmatched junction bases: 9.

This TCR was recovered from a woman between 45 and 65 years old who had recovered from COVID-19. The chain couples TRBV5-1 to TRBJ2-1, with 13 bases aligning to TRBD2. Sequencing was performed on PBMCs or T cells enriched from blood (not recorded which). This chain's CDR3 is CASSTPLAGGFDEQFF. In nucleotides, the CDR3 is TGCGCCAGCAGCACACCACTAGCGGGAGGGTTTGATGAGCAGTTCTTC. The variable domain in full, completed from reference TRBV5-1 and TRBJ2-1, reads KAGVTQTPRYLIKTRGQQVTLSCSPISGHRSVSWYQQTPGQGLQFLFEYFSETQRNKGNFPGRFSGRQFSNSRSEMNVSTLELGDSALYLCASSTPLAGGFDEQFFGPGTRLTVL.